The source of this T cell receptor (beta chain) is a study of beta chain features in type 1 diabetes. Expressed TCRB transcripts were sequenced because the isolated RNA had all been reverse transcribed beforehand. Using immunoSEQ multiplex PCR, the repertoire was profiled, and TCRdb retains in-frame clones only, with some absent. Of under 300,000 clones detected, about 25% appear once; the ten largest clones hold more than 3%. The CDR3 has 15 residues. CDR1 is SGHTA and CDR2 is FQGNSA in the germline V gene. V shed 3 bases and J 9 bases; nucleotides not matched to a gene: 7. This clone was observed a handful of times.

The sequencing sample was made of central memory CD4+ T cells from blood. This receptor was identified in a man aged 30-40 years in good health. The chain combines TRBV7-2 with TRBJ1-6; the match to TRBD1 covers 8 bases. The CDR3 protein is CASSFTGQETSPLHF. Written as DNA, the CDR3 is TGTGCCAGCAGCTTTACGGGACAGGAGACTTCACCCCTCCACTTT.